Listed below are T cell receptor beta chains from one sample, sequenced in a study of T cell responses to AZD1222 COVID-19 vaccine. Clones were read by immunoSEQ multiplex PCR, and TCRdb kept only the in-frame ones, dropping some. This table holds 200,000 or so clones, 80% to 95% found once. The material sequenced was peripheral blood, taken on day 0 of AZD1222 vaccination. Every receptor here comes from an adult in good health. CDR3s include the opening cysteine and the closing phenylalanine or tryptophan. Each record gives: J gene, D gene, clone size, V gene, CDR3 protein, CDR3 DNA. D genes are given only for firm matches. Not all rows give a size; the values are once, few, many and, for expanded clones, a class.

TRBJ1-1 | TRBD1 | . | TRBV6-6 | CASMERDRGLNTEAFF | TGTGCCAGCATGGAGCGGGACAGGGGGCTGAACACTGAAGCTTTCTTT
TRBJ2-3 | TRBD1 | . | TRBV12-5 | CASGLSRQGVTDTQYF | TGTGCTAGTGGTTTGTCGCGACAGGGGGTCACAGATACGCAGTATTTT
TRBJ1-1 | TRBD1 | . | TRBV19 | CASRGQGTAEAFF | TGTGCCAGTAGGGGACAGGGGACAGCTGAAGCTTTCTTT
TRBJ1-1 | . | . | TRBV19 | CASNNMNTEAFF | TGTGCCAGCAACAATATGAACACTGAAGCTTTCTTT
TRBJ2-1 | . | . | TRBV27 | CASSLFKSSYNEQFF | TGTGCCAGCAGTTTATTTAAGAGCTCCTACAATGAGCAGTTCTTC
TRBJ2-3 | . | . | TRBV18 | CASSQTWGDTQYF | TGTGCCAGCTCACAGACTTGGGGAGATACGCAGTATTTT
TRBJ2-1 | . | . | TRBV4-2 | CASSQALGGGTYNEQFF | TGTGCCAGCAGCCAAGCCCTCGGGGGCGGGACCTACAATGAGCAGTTCTTC
TRBJ1-5 | . | once | TRBV6-5 | CASSTDGANQPQHF | TGTGCCAGCAGCACGGACGGTGCCAATCAGCCCCAGCATTTT
TRBJ1-1 | TRBD1 | . | TRBV6-5 | CASSYQGQSLTEAFF | TGTGCCAGCAGTTACCAGGGACAGTCCCTAACTGAAGCTTTCTTT
TRBJ2-1 | TRBD1 | . | TRBV10-3 | CATYQGQGAQNEQFF | TGTGCCACCTACCAGGGCCAGGGGGCGCAGAATGAGCAGTTCTTC
TRBJ1-1 | . | . | TRBV6-5 | CASKGTFGTEAFF | TGTGCCAGCAAAGGGACGTTTGGGACTGAAGCTTTCTTT
TRBJ1-1 | . | . | TRBV6-1 | CASSYSGETFF | TGTGCCAGCAGTTATTCAGGGGAAACTTTCTTT
TRBJ2-5 | . | . | TRBV24-1 | CATSRAGAQETQYF | TGTGCCACCAGTCGGGCCGGTGCCCAAGAGACCCAGTACTTC
TRBJ2-2 | . | . | TRBV7-9 | CASSSGAISGELFF | TGTGCCAGCAGCTCCGGGGCCATCTCCGGGGAGCTGTTTTTT
TRBJ1-1 | . | . | TRBV28 | CASSRRRDATEAFF | TGTGCCAGCAGCCGCAGGCGGGATGCCACTGAAGCTTTCTTT
TRBJ2-5 | . | . | TRBV19 | CASKEGGNQETQYF | TGTGCCAGTAAGGAGGGGGGGAACCAAGAGACCCAGTACTTC
TRBJ2-1 | . | . | TRBV7-7 | CASSPSLTLYNEQFF | TGTGCCAGCAGCCCCAGTCTGACCCTTTACAATGAGCAGTTCTTC
TRBJ2-2 | . | . | TRBV6-5 | CASSLAPGELFF | TGTGCCAGCAGTTTAGCACCCGGGGAGCTGTTTTTT
TRBJ2-6 | . | once | TRBV6-5 | CASTTRSSGANVLTF | TGTGCCAGTACGACCCGGAGCTCTGGGGCCAACGTCCTGACTTTC
TRBJ1-5 | . | . | TRBV27 | CASSSNFQGSEPQHF | TGTGCCAGCAGTTCCAACTTCCAGGGTTCAGAGCCCCAGCATTTT
TRBJ1-4 | . | . | TRBV7-9 | CASDERARSSNEKLFF | TGTGCCAGCGACGAGCGGGCCCGATCATCGAATGAAAAACTGTTTTTT
TRBJ2-1 | . | . | TRBV27 | CASSLDGSSYNEQFF | TGTGCCAGCAGTTTAGACGGGAGCTCCTACAATGAGCAGTTCTTC
TRBJ2-1 | . | once | TRBV6-6 | CASSYYGLHPEFF | TGTGCCAGCAGTTACTATGGACTCCACCCTGAGTTCTTC
TRBJ2-2 | . | . | TRBV27 | CASSLREGAGELFF | TGTGCCAGCAGTTTACGGGAGGGGGCTGGGGAGCTGTTTTTT
TRBJ1-2 | . | . | TRBV6-5 | CASHGGTANYGYTF | TGTGCCAGCCACGGCGGGACGGCAAACTATGGCTACACCTTC
TRBJ2-1 | . | . | TRBV19 | CASSINWESYNEQFF | TGTGCCAGTAGTATTAACTGGGAATCCTACAATGAGCAGTTCTTC
TRBJ1-5 | . | . | TRBV5-4 | CASSNWTGVVGQPQHF | TGTGCCAGCAGCAACTGGACGGGGGTCGTTGGTCAGCCCCAGCATTTT
TRBJ1-2 | TRBD1 | . | TRBV27 | CASRQTGQGAGGYTF | TGTGCCAGCAGACAAACGGGACAGGGGGCAGGTGGCTACACCTTC
TRBJ1-1 | . | once | TRBV5-1 | CASSIGQNTEAFF | TGCGCCAGCAGCATAGGACAGAACACTGAAGCTTTCTTT
TRBJ2-7 | TRBD2 | few | TRBV5-1 | CASSIGGTSGSYEQYF | TGCGCCAGCAGCATAGGGGGGACTAGCGGCTCCTACGAGCAGTACTTC
TRBJ2-6 | . | . | TRBV6-2/TRBV6-3 | CASSTDTSGANVLTF | TGTGCCAGCAGTACGGACACGTCTGGGGCCAACGTCCTGACTTTC
TRBJ1-2 | . | . | TRBV30 | CAWERGVYGYTF | TGTGCCTGGGAGCGGGGCGTCTATGGCTACACCTTC
TRBJ2-1 | TRBD2 | . | TRBV2 | CASSEGLAENNEQFF | TGTGCCAGCAGTGAAGGGCTAGCGGAAAACAATGAGCAGTTCTTC
TRBJ1-4 | . | . | TRBV7-9 | CASSLGTPVEKLFF | TGTGCCAGCAGCTTAGGGACACCGGTTGAAAAACTGTTTTTT
TRBJ2-7 | . | once | TRBV6-1 | CASSEGPSDYEQYF | TGTGCCAGCAGTGAAGGCCCCTCAGATTACGAGCAGTACTTC
TRBJ2-3 | . | . | TRBV6-5 | CASRPDRSREDTQYF | TGTGCCAGCAGACCCGACAGGAGCAGGGAGGATACGCAGTATTTT
TRBJ1-3 | TRBD1 | . | TRBV10-2 | CASSEARGYSGNTIYF | TGCGCCAGCAGTGAAGCCAGGGGGTACTCTGGAAACACCATATATTTT
TRBJ1-6 | . | once | TRBV5-5 | CASSWRPGNPLHF | TGTGCCAGCAGCTGGCGGCCAGGGAATCCCCTCCACTTT
TRBJ1-2 | . | . | TRBV9 | CASSSHHLGRGYTF | TGTGCCAGCAGCTCCCACCACTTAGGGCGCGGCTACACCTTC
TRBJ1-5 | . | . | TRBV6-2/TRBV6-3 | CASSYASFSNQPQHF | TGTGCCAGCAGTTATGCCAGCTTTAGCAATCAGCCCCAGCATTTT
TRBJ2-2 | . | . | TRBV19 | CASSPRGRGSDTGELFF | TGTGCCAGTAGTCCCCGAGGCAGGGGAAGTGACACCGGGGAGCTGTTTTTT
TRBJ1-6 | . | once | TRBV12-5 | CASGWGVTGSFDNSPLHF | TGTGCTAGTGGTTGGGGGGTTACAGGGAGCTTCGATAATTCACCCCTCCACTTT
TRBJ2-1 | TRBD2 | . | TRBV11-2 | CASSFPLSGRTYNEQFF | TGTGCCAGCAGCTTCCCCCTTAGCGGGAGGACCTACAATGAGCAGTTCTTC
TRBJ1-2 | . | . | TRBV7-2 | CASSKTSRFGTTYGYTF | TGTGCCAGCTCTAAAACCTCCCGCTTCGGGACAACCTATGGCTACACCTTC
TRBJ1-1 | TRBD1 | . | TRBV6-6 | CASRPLQGDATEAFF | TGTGCCAGCAGACCCCTACAGGGGGATGCCACTGAAGCTTTCTTT
TRBJ1-1 | . | . | TRBV4-2 | CASSQDLSPVSGEAFF | TGTGCCAGCAGCCAAGATCTTTCGCCTGTTTCTGGTGAAGCTTTCTTT
TRBJ2-1 | TRBD2 | once | TRBV6-5 | CASSWGLAGGNEQFF | TGTGCCAGCAGTTGGGGACTAGCGGGGGGGAATGAGCAGTTCTTC
TRBJ2-5 | . | . | TRBV5-4 | CASSVTGTQQETQYF | TGTGCCAGCAGCGTAACGGGGACACAACAAGAGACCCAGTACTTC
TRBJ1-2 | . | . | TRBV5-5 | CASSLFSREGYTF | TGTGCCAGCAGCTTGTTCAGTCGGGAGGGCTACACCTTC
TRBJ1-5 | . | . | TRBV5-5 | CASSFSPGGVKNQPQHF | TGTGCCAGCAGCTTCTCTCCCGGGGGGGTAAAAAATCAGCCCCAGCATTTT
TRBJ2-7 | TRBD2 | . | TRBV6-6 | CAAGRTSGVYEQYF | TGTGCCGCCGGAAGGACTAGCGGGGTCTACGAGCAGTACTTC
TRBJ2-1 | TRBD1 | . | TRBV27 | CASSLPPAGQGIYNEQFF | TGTGCCAGCAGTTTACCCCCGGCGGGACAGGGGATCTACAATGAGCAGTTCTTC
TRBJ1-4 | TRBD1 | . | TRBV5-1 | CASSGYGTANEKLFF | TGCGCCAGCAGCGGCTACGGGACAGCTAATGAAAAACTGTTTTTT
TRBJ2-1 | TRBD1 | . | TRBV7-9 | CASSLRGQGPSGEQFF | TGTGCCAGCAGCTTACGGGGACAGGGCCCTTCTGGGGAGCAGTTCTTC
TRBJ1-3 | . | . | TRBV27 | CASSLRGSGNTIYF | TGTGCCAGCAGTTTACGAGGGTCTGGAAACACCATATATTTT
TRBJ1-2 | . | . | TRBV6-5 | CASSLQGSQGYTF | TGTGCCAGCAGTTTACAGGGTTCCCAGGGCTACACCTTC
TRBJ1-5 | . | few | TRBV6-5 | CASSYSQGIQPQHF | TGTGCCAGCAGTTACTCACAGGGAATCCAGCCCCAGCATTTT
TRBJ2-2 | . | . | TRBV5-1 | CASSLGQLYTGELFF | TGCGCCAGCAGTCTCGGACAGCTATACACCGGGGAGCTGTTTTTT
TRBJ1-1 | TRBD1 | . | TRBV5-4 | CASRIQQGANTEAFF | TGTGCCAGCAGGATCCAACAGGGGGCGAACACTGAAGCTTTCTTT